The 23 T cell receptor beta chains reported below all come from one sample, sequenced in a study of blood T cells in healthy people across ages. Then a second PCR, running roughly 6 to 11 cycles, was carried out with a sample-barcoded 5' primer and a J-beta primer mix. TCRdb re-called the 5' RACE reads with MiXCR, one entry per CDR3 protein. The repertoire includes around 790,000 distinct CDR3 sequences, 40% to 50% of them detected once, and roughly a fifth sits in the top ten. The specimen was blood. Receptor source: a man in his fifties or sixties in good health.

This chain connects TRBV5-1 to TRBJ2-1; D perhaps matches TRBD2 (6 bases). Germline CDR1 reads SGHRS; CDR2 reads YFSETQ. Trimming left V 4 bases short and J 5 bases short, with 10 bases between. The CDR3 covers 13 residues. The CDR3 spells CASSPGANNEQFF. CDR3 sequence (DNA): TGCGCCAGCAGCCCGGGAGCAAACAATGAGCAGTTCTTC. The full variable domain, rest sourced from reference TRBV5-1 and TRBJ2-1, is KAGVTQTPRYLIKTRGQQVTLSCSPISGHRSVSWYQQTPGQGLQFLFEYFSETQRNKGNFPGRFSGRQFSNSRSEMNVSTLELGDSALYLCASSPGANNEQFFGPGTRLTVL.

J is TRBJ1-1 and V is TRBV6-1; 9 bases match TRBD1. This CDR3 is built from 20 residues. Germline loops: CDR1 MNHNS, CDR2 SASEGT. V was pared by 5 bases and J by 5 bases, with 24 bases of the junction left unmatched. CDR3 DNA: TGTGCCAGCAGTATTCCCCTGATAGGCGGACAGGGGAAAAAACGGACTGAAGCTTTCTTT. This translates into CASSIPLIGGQGKKRTEAFF.

V is TRBV7-2 and J is TRBJ2-1, with D uncertain. The germline V gene has CDR1 SGHTA and CDR2 FQGNSA. The CDR3 is 15 residues long. Trimming cost V 2 bases and J 2 bases, with 10 bases left between them. This CDR3 is CASSLFGPPYNEQFF. The CDR3 DNA sequence: TGTGCCAGCAGCTTATTCGGGCCACCCTACAATGAGCAGTTCTTC.

The V and J genes are TRBV6-2 or TRBV6-3 and TRBJ2-7; D unresolved. The CDR3 runs to 11 residues. CDR1 and CDR2 (germline): MNHEY, SVGEGT. V lost 11 bases and J lost 1, with 9 bases in between. The CDR3 sequence is CAATDSYEQYF. CDR3 bases: TGTGCCGCGACGGATTCCTACGAGCAGTACTTC.

The chain uses TRBV13 and TRBJ2-1; D possibly corresponds to TRBD1 (5 bases). CDR1 PRHDT and CDR2 FYEKMQ come from the germline V gene (reference sequence). The CDR3 length is 13 residues. Deletions cut 3 bases from V and 8 bases from J, with 11 bases between. CDR3 amino acids: CASSFGAVDEQFF. The DNA of the CDR3 is TGTGCCAGCAGCTTTGGGGCTGTCGATGAGCAGTTCTTC.

Concerning this clonotype itself: With a much larger clone just one base away, this may be a read error. The chain recombines TRBV2 with TRBJ2-7; no definite D call. CDR1 SNHLY and CDR2 FYNNEI come from the germline V gene. Between the trimmed V and J ends, which lost 4 bases and 5 bases, there was a span of 3 bases. The CDR3 is 10 residues long. In nucleotides, the CDR3 is TGTGCCAGCAGTGTGAACGAGCAGTACTTC. Translation gives CASSVNEQYF.

The chain couples TRBV7-9 to TRBJ2-1; a possible D gene is TRBD2 (6 bases). This CDR3 is 16 amino acids long. The germline CDR1 and CDR2 sequences are SEHNR and FQNEAQ (reference sequence). V lost 1 base and J 2 bases, leaving 12 bases between the germline ends. As DNA, the CDR3 is TGTGCCAGCAGCTTAGAGCCTAGCGTGACCTACAATGAGCAGTTCTTC. This gives the protein CASSLEPSVTYNEQFF.

This clonotype showed up just a few times. This sequence joins TRBV3-1 and TRBJ2-1, with 13 bases identical to TRBD2. The DNA matches TRBJ2-7 better at its end, which makes the J call doubtful. Germline CDR1 and CDR2: LGHDT and YNNKEL (reference sequence). This CDR3 region has 22 residues. The CDR3 spells CASSQDSGGWGTSGADYNEQYF. The CDR3 DNA reads TGTGCCAGCAGCCAAGATTCAGGGGGCTGGGGGACTAGCGGGGCCGACTACAATGAGCAGTACTTC.

The chain recombines TRBV20-1 with TRBJ2-6, with 8 bases lining up with TRBD2. The V gene end was trimmed by 6 bases and the J gene end by 1 base; junction bases not matched to a gene: 14. This CDR3 is 18 amino acids long. Germline V gives CDR1 DFQATT, CDR2 SNEGSKA (reference sequence). DNA of the CDR3: TGCAGTGCCCCCGAAGCGGGAGTTCTCCGGTCTGGGGCCAACGTCCTGACTTTC. Translating it yields CSAPEAGVLRSGANVLTF.

As concerns this clonotype: One end of the junction is discordant with germline, which a read error may explain. The V and J genes are TRBV12-3 or TRBV12-4 and TRBJ2-5, with 7 bases aligning to TRBD1. TRBJ2-7 matches the DNA end more closely, so the J call is doubtful. This CDR3 contains 13 residues. The DNA of the CDR3 is TGTGCCGGCAGAGCGACAGGGTTGTACGAGCAGTACTTC. Translating gives CAGRATGLYEQYF.

The chain uses TRBV4-3 and TRBJ1-2, with D possibly TRBD1 on 6 matching bases. There are 16 residues in the CDR3. V was clipped by 0 bases and J by 4 bases, with 15 bases between them. Germline CDR1 LGHNA, CDR2 YSLEER. Here the CDR3 reads CASSQDRQGLGYGYTF. The CDR3 DNA follows: TGCGCCAGCAGCCAAGATCGGCAGGGGCTCGGCTATGGCTACACCTTC.

A few counts support this clonotype. The chain combines TRBV29-1 with TRBJ2-1, with 7 positions matching TRBD1. This CDR3 comprises 13 residues. The germline gives CDR1 SQVTM, CDR2 ANQGSEA. The V segment lost 4 bases and the J segment 5 bases; nucleotides outside the gene matches: 5. The CDR3 bases are TGCAGCGTTGGAGACAGGGTAAACAATGAGCAGTTCTTC. Its translation: CSVGDRVNNEQFF.

This clonotype was recorded a few times. CDR3 amino acids: CASSLPRQGGTYEQYF. CDR3 nucleotides: TGTGCCAGCAGCTTACCCCGACAGGGAGGGACCTACGAGCAGTACTTC. This rearrangement joins TRBV7-2 to TRBJ2-7; D may match TRBD1 or TRBD2 (7 bases each). This CDR3 region has 16 residues. Trimming removed 2 bases at V and 2 bases at J, with 16 bases between. CDR1 and CDR2 from the germline V gene are SGHTA and FQGNSA.

The CDR3 spells CSASPKTGGNSPLHF. CDR3 DNA: TGCAGTGCTAGCCCGAAAACAGGGGGCAATTCACCCCTCCACTTT. The rearrangement joins TRBV20-1 to TRBJ1-6; 9 bases match TRBD1. Germline CDR1 DFQATT, CDR2 SNEGSKA (reference sequence). The V segment lost 3 bases and the J segment 7 bases; nucleotides outside the gene matches: 7. CDR3 length: 15 amino acids.

This clonotype appeared many times. The chain links TRBV27 to TRBJ2-6; no clear D. The CDR3 covers 15 residues. V was trimmed by 6 bases and J by 1 base, leaving 10 bases between them. In germline, CDR1 is MNHEY, CDR2 SMNVEV (reference sequence). CDR3 region: CASSKRLSGANVLTF. CDR3 bases: TGTGCCAGCAGCAAGAGGTTGTCTGGGGCCAACGTCCTGACTTTC.

Notes on this clonotype: A much larger clone lies one base from this, so it may be a read error. The CDR3 DNA reads TGTGCCAGCAGCTTAACCCCGGGGCCCTACAATGAGCAGTTCTTC. Protein sequence: CASSLTPGPYNEQFF. This chain uses TRBV7-3 with TRBJ2-1; D assignment may be TRBD1 or TRBD2 (5 bases each). The CDR3 runs 15 residues. Germline CDR1 and CDR2: SGHTA and FQGTGA. Trimming took off 0 bases at V and 2 bases at J, with 8 bases between the two ends.

This chain links TRBV5-1 with TRBJ2-5, with D perhaps matching TRBD2 (7 bases). V lost 3 bases and J 2 bases, leaving 17 bases between the germline ends. CDR3 length equals 16 residues. Per germline, CDR1 SGHRS and CDR2 YFSETQ. The CDR3 sequence: CASSSSGAAGQETQYF. In DNA, the CDR3 is TGCGCCAGCAGCTCCTCGGGGGCAGCGGGGCAAGAGACCCAGTACTTC.

The chain recombines TRBV30 with TRBJ2-1, with 9 bases aligning to TRBD2. With 2 bases clipped from V and 7 bases from J, the junction kept 9 bases outside the gene matches. Germline V CDR1 and CDR2: GTSNPN, SVGIG (reference sequence). The CDR3 runs to 15 residues. The CDR3 reads CAWSQGLAFGNEQFF. CDR3 DNA: TGTGCCTGGAGTCAGGGACTAGCCTTTGGGAATGAGCAGTTCTTC.

The chain combines TRBV7-2 with TRBJ2-4; 7 bases align to TRBD2. The DNA end favors TRBJ2-7, so the J call may be wrong. Germline loops: CDR1 SGHTA, CDR2 FQGNSA. The CDR3 sequence is 13 residues long. CDR3 sequence reads: CASTRTSVIEQYF. CDR3 bases: TGTGCCAGCACCCGGACTAGTGTTATCGAGCAGTACTTC.

The V and J genes are TRBV4-3 and TRBJ2-3; D unclear. CDR3 length: 16 amino acids. Germline CDR1 reads LGHNA; CDR2 reads YSLEER. V was cut by 0 bases and J by 0 bases, with 10 bases left in between. The CDR3 bases are TGCGCCAGCAGCCAAGAGGTAGGAGACAGCACAGATACGCAGTATTTT. It yields the protein CASSQEVGDSTDTQYF.

V usage is TRBV4-3 and J usage is TRBJ1-6, with 7 bases lining up with TRBD1. Germline CDR1 is LGHNA and CDR2 is YSLEER. The CDR3 loop spans 15 amino acids. The V gene end was trimmed by 2 bases and the J gene end by 10 bases; junction bases not matched to a gene: 8. The CDR3 region is CASSQREGAGSPLHF. The CDR3 region has the DNA TGCGCCAGCAGCCAAAGGGAGGGGGCCGGGTCACCCCTCCACTTT.

This clonotype has just a few counts. This chain connects TRBV5-1 to TRBJ2-1; 11 bases are shared with TRBD2. The V segment lost 4 bases and the J segment 0 bases; nucleotides outside the gene matches: 21. The CDR3 is 22 residues long. Germline CDR1 reads SGHRS; CDR2 reads YFSETQ. The CDR3 loop is CASSPEPVSGGAIGSSYNEQFF. The CDR3 DNA reads TGCGCCAGCAGCCCGGAACCGGTTAGCGGGGGGGCGATCGGAAGCTCCTACAATGAGCAGTTCTTC.

CDR3 sequence (DNA): TGCAGTGCTAGAGACCCCTTGGGGCCCCAGCATTTT. It specifies CSARDPLGPQHF. The gene calls are TRBV20-1 and TRBJ1-5, with D hard to call. The CDR3 covers 12 residues. Trimming left V 0 bases short and J 9 bases short, with 9 bases between. CDR1 and CDR2 (germline): DFQATT, SNEGSKA (reference sequence).